These 20 T cell receptor beta chains share one sample of origin, sequenced in a study of blood T cell repertoires in COVID-19. Using immunoSEQ multiplex PCR, the repertoire was profiled, and TCRdb retains in-frame clones only, with some absent. The top ten hold around a tenth of the sample, which has roughly 90,000 clones, 80% seen once. The sample consisted of peripheral blood. These TCRs come from a woman in her sixties or seventies with acute or convalescent COVID-19.

CDR3 loop: CASDMGGYHNEQFF. Written as DNA, the CDR3 is TGTGCCAGCGACATGGGAGGGTACCACAATGAGCAGTTCTTC. The rearrangement joins TRBV2 to TRBJ2-1, with 7 positions matching TRBD2. The CDR3 runs 14 residues. Germline V gene data show CDR1 as SNHLY and CDR2 as FYNNEI. Unmatched junction bases numbered 9, after V lost 8 bases and J lost 5 bases.

V usage is TRBV7-2 and J usage is TRBJ1-2; D ambiguous. The CDR3 covers 17 residues. Looked up from germline, CDR1 is SGHTA and CDR2 is FQGNSA. Trimming cost V 1 base and J 0 bases, with 15 bases left between them. The CDR3 protein is CASSLGPGRTTNYGYTF. Written as DNA, the CDR3 is TGTGCCAGCAGCTTAGGTCCAGGTCGAACCACTAACTATGGCTACACCTTC. The full variable domain, its missing parts supplied by reference TRBV7-2 and TRBJ1-2, is GAGVSQSPSNKVTEKGKDVELRCDPISGHTALYWYRQSLGQGLEFLIYFQGNSAPDKSGLPSDRFSAERTGGSVSTLTIQRTQQEDSAVYLCASSLGPGRTTNYGYTFGSGTRLTVV.

About this clone itself: Other nucleotide sequences in the sample specify the same CDR3. The chain recombines TRBV28 with TRBJ2-2, with 7 bases aligning to TRBD2. J was trimmed by 4 bases and V by 5 bases; bases with no gene match: 7. This CDR3 contains 15 residues. CDR1 is MDHEN and CDR2 is SYDVKM in the germline V gene. The CDR3 region is CASSRLAGGTGELFF. CDR3 coding DNA: TGTGCCAGCAGTAGACTAGCTGGGGGCACCGGGGAGCTGTTTTTT.

In its sample, this clone was seen a few times. This chain uses TRBV11-1 with TRBJ2-3, with 14 bases lining up with TRBD2. Germline trimming cut 6 bases from V and 8 bases from J; bases unmatched to any gene: 10. Germline lookup yields CDR1 SGHAT and CDR2 FQDESV (reference sequence). The CDR3 is 16 residues long. CDR3 coding DNA: TGTGCCAGCAGTTTCGGACTAGCGGGAGGAGTCGGTACGCAGTATTTT. Protein sequence: CASSFGLAGGVGTQYF.

This chain connects TRBV30 to TRBJ1-6, with D tentatively TRBD1 (6 bases). Trimming cost V 1 base and J 10 bases, with 11 bases left between them. The CDR3 contains 13 residues. Looked up from germline, CDR1 is GTSNPN and CDR2 is SVGIG (reference sequence). The CDR3 DNA sequence: TGTGCCTGGAGTGAACAGGGCTCCTCACCCCTCCACTTT. Amino acid sequence: CAWSEQGSSPLHF.

The CDR3 DNA is TGCGCCAGCAGCTCGAGACTAGCGGGAGGGCCTGAGCAGTACTTC. Its protein is CASSSRLAGGPEQYF. This rearrangement joins TRBV5-1 to TRBJ2-7; 14 nucleotides line up with TRBD2. This CDR3 region has 15 residues. The junction had 6 bases not matched to a gene; V was cut back by 3 bases and J by 7 bases. CDR1 and CDR2 from the germline V gene are SGHRS and YFSETQ. Looking up the rest from reference TRBV5-1 and TRBJ2-7 gives the full variable domain: KAGVTQTPRYLIKTRGQQVTLSCSPISGHRSVSWYQQTPGQGLQFLFEYFSETQRNKGNFPGRFSGRQFSNSRSEMNVSTLELGDSALYLCASSSRLAGGPEQYFGPGTRLTVT.

This clone was counted once. This chain connects TRBV27 to TRBJ1-1; D call uncertain. The V gene lost 4 bases and the J gene lost 1 base, with 10 bases spanning the gap. This CDR3 has 14 residues. In germline, CDR1 is MNHEY, CDR2 SMNVEV (reference sequence). CDR3 coding DNA: TGTGCCAGCAGTTCCATTCAGGAGAACACTGAAGCTTTCTTT. This translates into CASSSIQENTEAFF.

This chain joins TRBV28 and TRBJ2-2; 11 bases fit TRBD2. From germline, CDR1 is MDHEN and CDR2 SYDVKM. V shed 6 bases and J 7 bases; nucleotides not matched to a gene: 13. CDR3 size: 17 residues. CDR3 region: CASSSYVSGGAFGELFF. The CDR3 nucleotides are TGTGCCAGCAGCTCCTACGTTAGCGGGGGGGCCTTCGGGGAGCTGTTTTTT.

This clone was detected only a few times. The V call is TRBV6-5, the J call TRBJ1-5, with D possibly matching TRBD1 (6 bases). Germline CDR1 is MNHEY and CDR2 is SVGAGI. This CDR3 is built from 13 residues. V shed 5 bases and J shed 6 bases, with 11 bases lying between them. The CDR3 sequence is CASSNPGAQPQHF. The CDR3 DNA follows: TGTGCCAGCAGTAATCCAGGGGCTCAGCCCCAGCATTTT.

The V gene is TRBV3-1 (or the pseudogene TRBV3-2), the J gene TRBJ2-2, with D perhaps matching TRBD2 (6 bases). Between the trimmed V and J ends, which lost 4 bases and 5 bases, there was a span of 11 bases. The CDR3 sequence is 14 residues long. CDR1 and CDR2 (germline): LGHDT, YNNKEL (reference sequence). The CDR3 here is CASSPLGGTGELFF. In nucleotides, the CDR3 is TGTGCCAGCAGCCCCTTGGGGGGAACCGGGGAGCTGTTTTTT.

This clone is a singleton in its sample. J is TRBJ1-1 and V is TRBV13, with D tentatively TRBD1 (5 bases). CDR1 and CDR2 from the germline V gene are PRHDT and FYEKMQ (reference sequence). The CDR3 spans 17 residues. V lost 2 bases to trimming and J lost 4 bases, with 20 bases between them. This chain's CDR3 is CASSLSLGRGLGTEAFF. The CDR3 DNA reads as TGTGCCAGCAGCTTAAGTCTCGGGCGGGGGTTGGGCACTGAAGCTTTCTTT.

The V and J genes are TRBV10-3 and TRBJ2-7; the match to TRBD2 covers 8 bases. V lost 3 bases to trimming and J lost 0 bases; unmatched junction nucleotides: 4. Looked up from germline, CDR1 is ENHRY and CDR2 is SYGVKD. CDR3 length: 15 residues. The CDR3 reads CAISDGGGPSYEQYF. The DNA of the CDR3 is TGTGCCATCAGTGATGGCGGGGGGCCCTCCTACGAGCAGTACTTC.

The chain recombines TRBV10-3 with TRBJ1-2, with D unresolved. V was pared by 2 bases and J by 3 bases, with 7 bases between. This CDR3 contains 13 residues. Germline V gene data show CDR1 as ENHRY and CDR2 as SYGVKD. CDR3 loop: CAISEGSDYGYTF. Written as DNA, the CDR3 is TGTGCCATCAGTGAGGGCAGCGACTATGGCTACACCTTC.

This chain uses TRBV19 with TRBJ1-4; D is undetermined. The CDR3 extends over 13 amino acids. Germline CDR1 and CDR2: LNHDA and SQIVND (reference sequence). The germline V and J ends were trimmed by 9 bases and 3 bases, with 11 bases remaining between them. The CDR3 here is CASQPVANEKLFF. As DNA, the CDR3 is TGTGCCAGCCAACCGGTGGCTAATGAAAAACTGTTTTTT. Based on the CDR3 plus reference TRBV19 and TRBJ1-4, the full variable domain is DGGITQSPKYLFRKEGQNVTLSCEQNLNHDAMYWYRQDPGQGLRLIYYSQIVNDFQKGDIAEGYSVSREKKESFPLTVTSAQKNPTAFYLCASQPVANEKLFFGSGTQLSVL.

The chain employs TRBV20-1 and TRBJ2-2, with 10 bases lining up with TRBD2. The ends lost 3 bases at V and 4 bases at J; junction bases unmatched: 8. The CDR3 extends over 16 amino acids. CDR1 is DFQATT, CDR2 SNEGSKA, per germline (reference sequence). CDR3 in DNA: TGCAGTGCTAGTGGCCTAGCGGGAGCCGTCACCGGGGAGCTGTTTTTT. It translates to CSASGLAGAVTGELFF.

The V gene is TRBV2, the J gene TRBJ1-2; TRBD1 matches 7 bases. Trimming at V came to 6 bases and at J to 6 bases, leaving 7 bases not matched to a gene. This CDR3 is built from 13 residues. CDR1 is SNHLY, CDR2 FYNNEI, per germline. The CDR3 nucleotides read TGTGCCAGCAGCCAGACAGGGTCGGATGGCTACACCTTC. This sequence encodes CASSQTGSDGYTF.

The chain has TRBV28 and TRBJ1-1; D is uncertain. Germline lookup yields CDR1 MDHEN and CDR2 SYDVKM. There are 21 residues in the CDR3. V lost 7 bases and J lost 0, with 33 bases in between. CDR3 in amino acids: CASTSSWEGGGGWQLNTEAFF. The CDR3 DNA follows: TGTGCCAGCACCTCGAGTTGGGAGGGAGGAGGTGGATGGCAGTTGAACACTGAAGCTTTCTTT.

This chain connects TRBV7-8 to TRBJ1-1, with no clear D. CDR1 is SGHVS and CDR2 is FQNEAQ in the germline V gene. Trimming removed 8 bases at V and 2 bases at J, with 15 bases between. The CDR3 is 14 amino acids. The CDR3 nucleotides read TGTGCCAGCGCCCGTGAGATCTTAAACACTGAAGCTTTCTTT. Residues: CASAREILNTEAFF.

The rearrangement joins TRBV6-1 to TRBJ1-1; the D gene is possibly TRBD1 (5 bases). This CDR3 is 14 amino acids long. Germline CDR1 MNHNS, CDR2 SASEGT. V was cut by 2 bases and J by 1 base, with 8 bases left in between. The DNA for the CDR3 is TGTGCCAGCAGTGAATGGGGGGAGAACACTGAAGCTTTCTTT. Its protein is CASSEWGENTEAFF.

The chain carries TRBV15 and TRBJ1-2; 7 bases are a match to TRBD1. Germline lookup yields CDR1 LNHNV and CDR2 YYDKDF (reference sequence). Trimming cost V 5 bases and J 4 bases; bases outside gene matches: 7. The CDR3 has 14 amino acids. The CDR3 DNA is TGTGCCACCAGCCCTCAGGGGGGAGGCTATGGCTACACCTTC. As protein: CATSPQGGGYGYTF. Filled out from reference TRBV15 and TRBJ1-2, the complete variable domain reads DAMVIQNPRYQVTQFGKPVTLSCSQTLNHNVMYWYQQKSSQAPKLLFHYYDKDFNNEADTPDNFQSRRPNTSFCFLDIRSPGLGDTAMYLCATSPQGGGYGYTFGSGTRLTVV.